One sample yielded the 8 T cell receptor beta chains listed below, sequenced in a study of T cells in Graves' hyperthyroidism and ophthalmopathy. Template material for amplifying TCR beta CDR3 regions consisted of RNA transcripts. First-round RT-PCR targeting the TCR CDR3 was performed with the HTBI primer set. Using its own MiXCR run on the multiplex PCR reads, TCRdb lists one record per CDR3 protein. This table holds 300,000 to 450,000 distinct CDR3 sequences, about 14% found once. Sequencing used blood. All receptors derive from a woman in her thirties with Graves' ophthalmopathy.

V and J are TRBV6-1 and TRBJ1-5; D might be TRBD1 (5 bases). This CDR3 spans 16 amino acids. CDR1 and CDR2 from the germline V gene are MNHNS and SASEGT. The V gene lost 6 bases and the J gene lost 5 bases, with 20 bases spanning the gap. CDR3 residues: CASSQTLGENHQPQHF. The CDR3 DNA reads as TGTGCCAGCAGCCAAACCTTGGGGGAAAACCATCAGCCCCAGCATTTT.

At least ten counts were recorded for this clonotype. The V call is TRBV7-2, the J call TRBJ2-5; D not resolved. The CDR3 loop spans 12 amino acids. Germline V gives CDR1 SGHTA, CDR2 FQGNSA. Trimming took off 1 base at V and 10 bases at J, with 10 bases between the two ends. The CDR3 loop is CASSLDLDVQYF. The DNA of the CDR3 is TGTGCCAGCAGCTTAGATCTAGACGTCCAGTACTTC.

This clonotype was seen repeatedly, ten times or more. This chain joins TRBV7-9 and TRBJ2-1, with D possibly matching TRBD2 (5 bases). CDR3 length: 15 residues. Trimming shortened V by 2 bases and J by 4 bases, and 12 bases separated the two germline ends. Germline V gene sequence: CDR1 SEHNR, CDR2 FQNEAQ (reference sequence). The CDR3 loop reads CASSLWEYGYNEQFF. The DNA for the CDR3 is TGTGCCAGCAGCTTATGGGAGTACGGGTACAATGAGCAGTTCTTC.

Many counts were recorded for this clonotype. The gene calls are TRBV12-5 and TRBJ1-1; D perhaps matches TRBD1 (5 bases). The germline V and J ends were trimmed by 9 bases and 3 bases, with 14 bases remaining between them. This CDR3 comprises 13 residues. Germline V lookup: CDR1 LGHNT, CDR2 FRNRAP. CDR3 protein: CASRETDYTEAFF. CDR3 in DNA: TGTGCTAGCCGAGAGACAGACTACACTGAAGCTTTCTTT.

The sample holds many counts of this clonotype. The gene calls are TRBV9 and TRBJ2-3; D may be TRBD1 or TRBD2 (6 bases each). V lost 3 bases and J 6 bases, leaving 17 bases between the germline ends. The CDR3 has 15 residues. Germline loops: CDR1 SGDLS, CDR2 YYNGEE. This CDR3 reads CASSAAGQGGDTQYF. The CDR3 region has the DNA TGTGCCAGCAGCGCCGCGGGCCAAGGGGGGGATACGCAGTATTTT.

Worth noting for this clonotype: A junction end diverges from the germline sequence, so it may reflect a read error. The chain combines TRBV7-6 with TRBJ1-4, with TRBD1 identical over 10 bases. Per the germline V gene, CDR1 is SGHVS and CDR2 is FNYEAQ. The CDR3 covers 16 residues. For the CDR3, the DNA is TGTGCCAGCAGCTTAAGCGGGACAGGGGTAACTGAAAAACTGCTTTTT. Translating gives CASSLSGTGVTEKLLF.

V and J are TRBV5-4 and TRBJ1-3; D might be TRBD1 (5 bases). The CDR3 has 15 residues. CDR1 is SGHNT, CDR2 YYREEE, per germline (reference sequence). Trimming pared 2 bases from V and 3 bases from J, leaving 12 bases between. CDR3 amino acids: CASSFFDSNGNTIYF. CDR3 sequence (DNA): TGTGCCAGCAGCTTTTTTGACAGCAATGGAAACACCATATATTTT.

In its sample, this clonotype was seen many times. The chain has TRBV6-1 and TRBJ1-1; D remains ambiguous. V lost 2 bases and J lost 2, with 9 bases in between. Germline V gene sequence: CDR1 MNHNS, CDR2 SASEGT. The CDR3 runs to 14 residues. The CDR3: CASSEKLFNTEAFF. In DNA form, the CDR3 reads TGTGCCAGCAGTGAAAAGTTATTTAACACTGAAGCTTTCTTT.